This T cell receptor (beta chain) was retrieved from a study of vaccination effects on CD4 cells after COVID-19. Across the whole study: Two doses of either BNT162b2 or mRNA-1273 were given to each participant.

TCRdb's table, derived via immunoSEQ multiplex PCR, lists solely in-frame clones and lacks some. The sample has more than 35,000 clones, around 70% seen once. This clone was recorded a few times. Its antigen is as yet unknown. Expansion with viral peptide pools was applied to antigen-specific CD4+ T cells by the ViraFEST assay prior to sequencing. It was after roughly ten days of culture that CD4+ T cells were isolated. The individual was infected with SARS-CoV-2 between March and December 2020, as confirmed by PCR. The culture medium for 1.5 million to 2.5 million PBMC per well included roughly 10 IU/ml IL-2 and 9 to 10 ug/ml peptides. Cultures got half-medium changes with IL-2 on days 3 and 7. The sequence came from a human donor who had a prior SARS-CoV-2 infection. The sequenced sample was CD4+ T cells from PBMCs cultured with a peptide pool, obtained before COVID-19 vaccination.

The CDR3 spells CAISVGQMNTEAFF. CDR3 DNA sequence: TGTGCCATCAGTGTAGGACAGATGAACACTGAAGCTTTCTTT. The chain has TRBV10-3 and TRBJ1-1, with TRBD1 as a possible D gene (6 bases). The germline gives CDR1 ENHRY, CDR2 SYGVKD. CDR3 length: 14 residues. V was shortened by 4 bases and J by 0 bases, with 9 bases between the two germline ends.